The clone carrying this T cell receptor beta chain showed up many times. Its antigen is as yet unknown. The sample is drawn from a study of regulatory T cells in long-lasting Graves disease. Turning to the study itself: Disease was considered persistent Graves' disease after over 5 years of antithyroid drugs (with positive TSH receptor antibodies). Findings and limits, study-wide: Since the sample size was small, accuracy may have been reduced.

Construction of TCR beta libraries relied on iRepertoire HTBI primers and on Arm-PCR targeting CDR3 regions. TCRdb re-analysed the multiplex PCR reads in MiXCR, keeping a single row per CDR3 protein. The sample carries 400,000 to 500,000 distinct CDR3 sequences, 21% recorded once. Time point here: persistent/refractory GD, antithyroid drugs over 5 years with positive TRAb. PBMCs provided the RNA from which the TCR library was made. The specimen was peripheral blood mononuclear cells (PBMCs), collected when the disease was refractory, from a patient treated with antithyroid drugs. The TCR comes from a female donor with Graves disease.

The CDR3 loop is CASSQDRGLYGYTF. In DNA, the CDR3 is TGTGCCAGCAGCCAGGACAGGGGACTCTATGGCTACACCTTC. V gene TRBV7-3 combines with J gene TRBJ1-2; TRBD1 matches at 9 bases. Germline CDR1 SGHTA, CDR2 FQGTGA. CDR3 length: 14 amino acids. J gave up 4 bases and V 5 bases, and 5 bases lay outside the gene matches.